This is a list of T cell receptor beta chains from one sample in a study of blood T cell repertoires in COVID-19. Sequencing was performed with immunoSEQ multiplex PCR; in TCRdb, only in-frame clones are kept and a portion is missing. The table shows fewer than 130,000 clones, with 72% occurring only once. Sequenced input: peripheral blood. These receptors were obtained from an older woman with acute or convalescent COVID-19. Both conserved end residues are part of each CDR3.

>TRBV3-1/TRBV3-2
CASSVWGDETQYF
>TRBV18
CASSKTEGFNTGELFF
>TRBV5-5
CASSLLLFSRAFF
>TRBV12-5
CASGLGGFGTEAFF
>TRBV13
CASSLEGRGANTF
>TRBV6-2/TRBV6-3
CASSYSMGQGAWQPQHF
>TRBV13
CASSPTRQGRDTIYF
>TRBV5-4
CASSGRDRGREQYF
>TRBV9
CASTTIGTGTTGELFF
>TRBV9
CASSRSGGGGYTF
>TRBV6-7
CASSYGPGQQQPQHF
>TRBV10-3
CASEDSSGNTIYF
>TRBV4-2
CASSQAGEGHTEAFF
>TRBV5-8
CASTWRGASNQPQHF